This entry lists 25 T cell receptor beta chains sequenced from one sample in a study of monozygotic twins with inflammatory bowel disease. After re-calling the 5' RACE reads, TCRdb lists one entry per CDR3 protein, DNA absent. The sample totals about 160,000 distinct CDR3 sequences; its top ten clones hold over 2.5%. The material sequenced was blood. The receptor source for this set is a human donor with ulcerative colitis or Crohn's disease, or a healthy co-twin of an affected twin (not recorded which).

The chain joins TRBV29-1 to TRBJ1-1. Germline CDR1 SQVTM, CDR2 ANQGSEA. The length of the CDR3 is 14 residues. This chain's CDR3 is CSVNIRGRYTEAFF.

J is TRBJ2-7 and V is TRBV7-8. The CDR3 has 11 residues. The germline gives CDR1 SGHVS, CDR2 FQNEAQ. CDR3 loop: CASSPNYEQYF. Variable domain in full (rest from reference TRBV7-8 and TRBJ2-7): GAGVSQSPRYKVAKRGQDVALRCDPISGHVSLFWYQQALGQGPEFLTYFQNEAQLDKSGLPSDRFFAERPEGSVSTLKIQRTQQEDSAVYLCASSPNYEQYFGPGTRLTVT.

The rearrangement joins TRBV10-3 to TRBJ2-3. Germline V gene lookup returns CDR1 ENHRY and CDR2 SYGVKD. This CDR3 region has 14 residues. The CDR3 sequence is CAISAVEATDTQYF.

The chain is built from TRBV21-1 and TRBJ2-3; there is no DNA to check the TCRdb D call of TRBD2. TRBV21-1 is labeled a pseudogene. CDR3 size: 22 residues. The CDR3 region is CASSIARERLAGAILCTDTQYF.

The rearrangement joins TRBV2 to TRBJ2-7; lacking DNA, the TRBD1 call made by TCRdb goes unchecked. Germline V gene data show CDR1 as SNHLY and CDR2 as FYNNEI. This CDR3 comprises 13 residues. The CDR3: CASRWTGIYEQYF.

The genes are TRBV7-2 and TRBJ2-6. CDR1 and CDR2 (germline): SGHTA, FQGNSA. This CDR3 is built from 17 residues. CDR3 sequence: CASSLRQPISGANVLTF.

The gene calls are TRBV27 and TRBJ1-1. CDR3 size: 12 residues. The germline CDR1 and CDR2 sequences are MNHEY and SMNVEV (reference sequence). CDR3 region: CASSRRNTEAFF.

The chain links TRBV5-4 to TRBJ2-2; the D gene TCRdb calls, TRBD1, cannot be checked with no DNA. The CDR3 length is 16 residues. Looked up from germline, CDR1 is SGHNT and CDR2 is YYREEE (reference sequence). The CDR3 sequence: CASSLFRGLSTGELFF.

The chain combines TRBV6-5 with TRBJ1-1; the D gene TCRdb calls, TRBD1, cannot be checked with no DNA. This CDR3 is built from 15 residues. Germline lookup yields CDR1 MNHEY and CDR2 SVGAGI. The CDR3 loop reads CASSYRGQGGTEAFF.

This sequence joins TRBV6-1 and TRBJ2-1; the TCRdb call, TRBD1, lacks DNA for checking. Germline V gene sequence: CDR1 MNHNS, CDR2 SASEGT. The CDR3 length is 16 residues. CDR3 loop: CATHRRGRSRSNEQFF.

CDR3 in amino acids: CSGGQGAYEQFF. The V gene is TRBV29-1, the J gene TRBJ2-1; TCRdb's assignment of TRBD1 cannot be checked, as there is no DNA. Germline V CDR1 and CDR2: SQVTM, ANQGSEA. The CDR3 has 12 amino acids.

The chain recombines TRBV6-2 or TRBV6-3 with TRBJ1-5; as DNA is missing, the TRBD1 call by TCRdb cannot be tested. The CDR3 is 15 amino acids. The V gene's germline CDR1 is MNHEY and CDR2 SVGEGT. CDR3 sequence: CASSQTGGSHQPQHF.

The J gene is TRBJ1-5, the V gene TRBV3-1; TCRdb returns TRBD1, unconfirmable since there is no DNA. Germline loops: CDR1 LGHDT, CDR2 YNNKEL (reference sequence). This CDR3 spans 14 amino acids. The CDR3 loop is CASSMGGRGQPQHF.

The gene calls are TRBV29-1 and TRBJ2-7; the TCRdb call, TRBD2, lacks DNA for checking. This CDR3 spans 15 amino acids. The germline gives CDR1 SQVTM, CDR2 ANQGSEA. CDR3 loop: CSVGTPSGLSYEQYF.

The rearrangement uses TRBV6-1 and TRBJ2-5; TCRdb gives TRBD1 as the D gene, but with no DNA this cannot be confirmed. The CDR3 covers 15 residues. CDR1 is MNHNS and CDR2 is SASEGT in the germline V gene. The CDR3 region is CASAPRRQNQETQYF.

The V and J genes are TRBV9 and TRBJ2-3; TCRdb reports TRBD1, a call that lacks DNA to check it against. CDR3 length equals 16 residues. CDR1 SGDLS and CDR2 YYNGEE come from the germline V gene. The CDR3 here is CASSVGRGSGTDTQYF.

The chain recombines TRBV20-1 with TRBJ2-7; the D gene TCRdb calls, TRBD1, cannot be checked with no DNA. CDR3 size: 15 residues. The germline CDR1 and CDR2 sequences are DFQATT and SNEGSKA (reference sequence). The CDR3 reads CSARAVEAAGSEQYF.

The chain recombines TRBV10-1 with TRBJ2-1. CDR1 is WNHNN, CDR2 SYGVQD, per germline (reference sequence). The CDR3 is 12 amino acids. The CDR3 spells CASSALRNEQFF.

The V call is TRBV3-1, the J call TRBJ1-5; TCRdb gives TRBD1 as the D gene, but with no DNA this cannot be confirmed. CDR3 length equals 16 residues. Germline assignment: CDR1 LGHDT and CDR2 YNNKEL (reference sequence). The CDR3 sequence is CASSQAGGYSNQPQHF.

The chain has TRBV7-9 and TRBJ2-5; TCRdb gives TRBD2 as the D gene, but with no DNA this cannot be confirmed. CDR3 length equals 16 residues. In germline, CDR1 is SEHNR, CDR2 FQNEAQ (reference sequence). The CDR3 here is CASSLNGLAGQETQYF.

The chain joins TRBV4-3 to TRBJ2-2; the TRBD1 assignment by TCRdb is unverifiable without DNA. The V gene's germline CDR1 is LGHNA and CDR2 YSLEER. The CDR3 is made up of 18 amino acids. The CDR3 spells CASSQAPRIGGNTGELFF.

This sequence joins TRBV19 and TRBJ2-7; the D call from TCRdb, TRBD1, cannot be confirmed without DNA. Per germline, CDR1 LNHDA and CDR2 SQIVND (reference sequence). The CDR3 has 16 residues. The chain's CDR3 is CASSGGTALNFYEQYF.

The chain employs TRBV24-1 and TRBJ2-2; TCRdb names TRBD1, which stays unverified in the absence of DNA. This CDR3 spans 16 amino acids. Germline V gives CDR1 KGHDR, CDR2 SFDVKD. CDR3: CATSDWTGTNTGELFF.

This sequence joins TRBV10-3 and TRBJ1-2; as DNA is missing, the TRBD1 call by TCRdb cannot be tested. The CDR3 contains 14 residues. The germline CDR1 and CDR2 sequences are ENHRY and SYGVKD. Here the CDR3 reads CAISESVGLDGYTF.

The J gene is TRBJ2-3, the V gene TRBV9; without DNA, the TCRdb call of TRBD2 cannot be checked. The CDR3 spans 15 residues. The germline V gene has CDR1 SGDLS and CDR2 YYNGEE. The CDR3 sequence is CASSVALAGGSTQYF. The variable domain in full, with the rest retrieved from reference TRBV9 and TRBJ2-3, is DSGVTQTPKHLITATGQRVTLRCSPRSGDLSVYWYQQSLDQGLQFLIQYYNGEERAKGNILERFSAQQFPDLHSELNLSSLELGDSALYFCASSVALAGGSTQYFGPGTRLTVL.